This TCR beta chain was recovered during a study of identical twins. This clonotype occurred a few times. Antigen unknown. Using its own MiXCR run on the 5' RACE reads, TCRdb lists one record per CDR3 protein. The sample lists around 250,000 distinct CDR3 sequences, roughly 8.7% seen once, with approximately 3% in the top ten. The ends lost 5 bases at V and 0 bases at J; junction bases unmatched: 9. CDR1 SGHTA and CDR2 FQGNSA come from the germline V gene. The CDR3 length is 17 residues. Study-wide points: Out-of-frame alpha sequences shared between twins exhibited an excess of low generation probability. For monozygotic twins, models underestimated out-of-frame TCR alpha sharing. Findings came from cross-sectional statistics, without long-term follow-up of donors. Because invariant MAIT and iNKT cells could be present, zero-insertion analyses could be partly confounded.

The data were also submitted as part of a second study, on yellow fever vaccine responses in identical twins.

V gene TRBV7-2 combines with J gene TRBJ2-3; the match to TRBD2 covers 9 bases. The source of this sequence is a woman between 18 and 29 years old in good health. Sequencing was done on a sample of CD8+ T cells sorted from blood. CDR3 residues: CASSPGLARPSTDTQYF. The CDR3 bases are TGTGCCAGCAGCCCTGGACTAGCGCGCCCTAGCACAGATACGCAGTATTTT.